These T cell receptor beta chains were read from a single sample in a study of response to subunit inactivated influenza vaccine. TCRdb re-derived calls from the RT-PCR reads in MiXCR, one entry per CDR3 protein. This sample has under 950,000 distinct CDR3 sequences, with about 20% found just once. The sequencing here drew on PBMCs from blood, taken around 5 days after vaccination. Receptors were obtained from a man aged 45-60 years who received an inactivated influenza vaccine. Both conserved end residues are part of each CDR3. The order of the fields is clone size, V gene, D gene, J gene, CDR3 protein, CDR3 DNA. The D gene is left open where the match is weak. The size field is filled for only some rows; it gives once, few, many or a size class.

>NA|TRBV2|TRBD1|TRBJ2-7
CASEETGIRYEQYF
TGTGCCAGCGAGGAGACAGGGATTCGGTACGAGCAGTACTTC
>NA|TRBV6-2/TRBV6-3|NA|TRBJ2-2
CASRSTSRYTGELFF
TGTGCCAGCAGATCCACTAGCAGATACACCGGGGAGCTGTTTTTT
>NA|TRBV4-3|TRBD1|TRBJ1-5
CASSQDWDRGRNQPQHF
TGCGCCAGCAGCCAAGATTGGGACAGGGGTCGCAATCAGCCCCAGCATTTT
>NA|TRBV4-2|TRBD2|TRBJ2-4
CASSQVSGQILAGGPGNIQYF
TGTGCCAGCAGCCAAGTATCTGGGCAGATACTAGCGGGAGGGCCAGGAAACATTCAGTACTTC
>NA|TRBV7-2|NA|TRBJ2-5
CASSLDVSQETQYF
TGTGCCAGCAGCTTAGATGTCAGTCAAGAGACCCAGTACTTC
>few|TRBV27|NA|TRBJ2-3
CASSPWIGLADTQYF
TGTGCCAGCAGCCCGTGGATTGGGCTGGCAGATACGCAGTATTTT
>NA|TRBV5-6|NA|TRBJ2-7
CAMSSGLPCYEQYF
TGTGCCATGAGCTCGGGGCTCCCCTGCTACGAGCAGTACTTC
>few|TRBV7-2|TRBD1|TRBJ2-5
CASSPDRYQETQYF
TGTGCCAGCAGCCCGGACAGGTATCAAGAGACCCAGTACTTC
>few|TRBV29-1|TRBD1|TRBJ1-2
CSGRDRGQGYTF
TGCAGCGGCCGGGACAGGGGACAGGGCTACACCTTC
>NA|TRBV10-3|TRBD1|TRBJ2-5
CAISQPGQAQETQYF
TGTGCCATCAGTCAACCGGGACAGGCCCAAGAGACCCAGTACTTC
>NA|TRBV20-1|NA|TRBJ2-7
CSASAGNHEQYF
TGCAGTGCTAGCGCAGGGAACCACGAGCAGTACTTC
>NA|TRBV4-1|TRBD1|TRBJ2-1
CASSRIFRDRGNEQFF
TGCGCCAGCAGCCGCATTTTCCGGGACAGGGGCAATGAGCAGTTCTTC
>NA|TRBV5-5|NA|TRBJ2-6
CASRLTGPGANVLTF
TGTGCCAGCAGATTAACAGGGCCCGGGGCCAACGTCCTGACTTTC
>NA|TRBV27|TRBD2|TRBJ2-5
CASSFGAGGAVETQYF
TGTGCCAGCAGTTTTGGGGCGGGGGGCGCTGTGGAGACCCAGTACTTC
>NA|TRBV12-3/TRBV12-4|TRBD1|TRBJ1-5
CASSRTGGADNQPQHF
TGTGCCAGCAGTCGGACAGGGGGCGCGGACAATCAGCCCCAGCATTTT
>few|TRBV5-6|TRBD1|TRBJ2-3
CASSWTGVYTDTQYF
TGTGCCAGCAGCTGGACAGGGGTCTACACAGATACGCAGTATTTT
>NA|TRBV10-3|NA|TRBJ2-3
CAISEPSTGTQYF
TGTGCCATCAGTGAGCCAAGCACGGGTACGCAGTATTTT
>NA|TRBV9|TRBD2|TRBJ2-3
CASSHGTSGSNADTQYF
TGTGCCAGCAGCCACGGGACTAGCGGGAGTAACGCAGATACGCAGTATTTT
>NA|TRBV4-3|NA|TRBJ1-1
CASSQEPVMNTEAFF
TGCGCCAGCAGCCAAGAACCAGTCATGAACACTGAAGCTTTCTTT
>few|TRBV12-3/TRBV12-4|TRBD1|TRBJ2-5
CASSETGLEETQYF
TGTGCCAGCAGTGAGACAGGGCTAGAAGAGACCCAGTACTTC
>NA|TRBV12-3/TRBV12-4|TRBD2|TRBJ2-3
CASSLGLVAQYF
TGTGCCAGCAGTTTGGGACTAGTTGCGCAGTATTTT
>few|TRBV29-1|TRBD1|TRBJ2-7
CSAQSGQGAGEQYF
TGCAGCGCCCAGTCAGGTCAGGGGGCAGGAGAGCAGTACTTC
>NA|TRBV12-3/TRBV12-4|NA|TRBJ2-2
CASSPTSGRNGELFF
TGTGCCAGCAGTCCCACCTCCGGACGGAACGGGGAGCTGTTTTTT
>few|TRBV20-1|TRBD2|TRBJ2-1
CSAREVSGRSYNEQFF
TGCAGTGCTAGAGAAGTAAGCGGGAGATCCTACAATGAGCAGTTCTTC
>NA|TRBV14|TRBD1|TRBJ2-7
CASSQRDRVYEQYF
TGTGCCAGCAGCCAGAGAGACAGGGTGTACGAGCAGTACTTC
>few|TRBV7-2|TRBD2|TRBJ2-7
CASSIAGIDYEQYF
TGTGCCAGCAGCATAGCGGGGATAGACTACGAGCAGTACTTC
>few|TRBV7-2|TRBD1|TRBJ2-5
CASSQRGRTQETQYF
TGTGCCAGCAGCCAGAGGGGGCGGACCCAAGAGACCCAGTACTTC
>NA|TRBV7-2|TRBD2|TRBJ2-3
CASRRGLADTDTQYF
TGTGCCAGCAGAAGGGGACTAGCGGATACAGATACGCAGTATTTT
>NA|TRBV27|NA|TRBJ2-2
CASSLFKDDTGELFF
TGTGCCAGCAGTTTATTTAAAGACGACACCGGGGAGCTGTTTTTT
>many|TRBV7-2|NA|TRBJ1-6
CASSLDSPLHF
TGTGCCAGCAGCTTAGATTCACCCCTCCACTTT
>few|TRBV5-1|TRBD2|TRBJ2-1
CASSLGGTSNEQFF
TGCGCCAGCAGCTTGGGGGGGACTAGTAATGAGCAGTTCTTC
>NA|TRBV6-2/TRBV6-3|NA|TRBJ2-7
CASNPGPHSYEQYF
TGTGCCAGCAACCCGGGACCACACTCCTACGAGCAGTACTTC
>few|TRBV6-2/TRBV6-3|NA|TRBJ1-6
CASSYNADRGPLHF
TGTGCCAGCAGTTACAACGCAGATCGGGGACCCCTCCACTTT
>NA|TRBV20-1|TRBD1|TRBJ2-3
CSAITGQGREGTDTQYF
TGCAGTGCTATAACGGGACAGGGGAGGGAGGGCACAGATACGCAGTATTTT
>many|TRBV7-2|NA|TRBJ2-1
CASSPARVDNEQFF
TGTGCCAGCAGCCCCGCCAGGGTAGACAATGAGCAGTTCTTC
>many|TRBV5-1|TRBD1|TRBJ2-5
CASSLEAGGRETQYF
TGCGCCAGCAGCTTGGAGGCAGGGGGAAGAGAGACCCAGTACTTC
>NA|TRBV6-2/TRBV6-3|TRBD2|TRBJ2-7
CASSLSSGRLTFYEQYF
TGTGCCAGCAGTCTATCTAGCGGGAGGCTAACATTCTACGAGCAGTACTTC
>NA|TRBV6-1|TRBD1|TRBJ1-6
CASSQGTGVGSPLHF
TGTGCCAGCAGCCAAGGGACAGGGGTTGGTTCACCCCTCCACTTT
>many|TRBV29-1|TRBD1|TRBJ2-5
CSVADRGQETQYF
TGCAGCGTGGCGGACAGGGGCCAAGAGACCCAGTACTTC
>NA|TRBV20-1|NA|TRBJ2-2
CSARRQPFGELFF
TGCAGTGCTAGAAGGCAGCCCTTCGGGGAGCTGTTTTTT
>NA|TRBV24-1|TRBD1|TRBJ2-2
CATSDPDRGLNGELFF
TGTGCCACCAGTGACCCGGACAGGGGGCTTAACGGGGAGCTGTTTTTT
>NA|TRBV20-1|TRBD2|TRBJ2-3
CSATGLAESPNTQYF
TGCAGTGCGACGGGACTAGCGGAGTCTCCCAATACGCAGTATTTT
>NA|TRBV20-1|NA|TRBJ2-3
CSAPILTDTQYF
TGCAGTGCTCCAATTCTGACAGATACGCAGTATTTT
>NA|TRBV3-1|NA|TRBJ1-1
CASSQDGRVTEAFF
TGTGCCAGCAGCCAAGACGGGAGGGTAACTGAAGCTTTCTTT